This TCR beta chain is drawn from a study of CD8 T cells in Susac syndrome. With V trimmed by 5 bases and J by 7 bases, 12 bases remained unmatched. Germline V CDR1 and CDR2: SGHNT, YYREEE (reference sequence). This CDR3 is built from 16 residues. Notes on this clonotype: Antigen specificity is unknown.

Whole-study findings and limits: In Susac syndrome, CD4+ T cell repertoires lacked any clonal expansion.

CD8+ and CD4+ T cells taken from blood had their TCR beta sequenced. In contrast to the negatively isolated CD8+ and CD4+ T cells, TEMRA cells were FACS-enriched. Reverse transcription of about 0.5 to 1 ug RNA used random hexamers. Multiplex PCR with immunoSEQ amplified the TCR beta CDR3 across 54 Vbeta and 13 Jbeta. TCRdb re-called the immunoSEQ multiplex PCR reads with MiXCR, one entry per CDR3 protein. Of approximately 74,000 distinct CDR3 sequences listed, approximately 94% are singletons. The sequence came from a human donor with Susac syndrome. V is TRBV5-4 and J is TRBJ2-2; 9 positions agree with TRBD1. The sample comprised CD4+ T cells from PBMCs. The CDR3 sequence: CASSLPPGQGYGELFF. CDR3 nucleotide sequence: TGTGCCAGCAGTTTGCCCCCGGGACAGGGATACGGGGAGCTGTTTTTT.